This is a list of T cell receptor beta chains from one sample in a study of post-analysis software for immune sequencing data. TCRdb recomputed calls from the PCR reads with MiXCR, one row per CDR3 protein. The table records about 570,000 distinct CDR3 sequences, around 31% of them present only once. The material sequenced was blood. These receptor sequences come from a girl aged 2-17 years with multiple sclerosis. The CDR3 runs from the conserved cysteine through the conserved F or W. A D gene is named only where the DNA matches it firmly. Expanded clones get a size class; other rows say once, few or many, or leave the size out.

D	length	V	J	size	CDR3	DNA
NA	11	TRBV28	TRBJ2-1	NA	CASSLFIEQFF	TGTGCCAGCAGTTTATTTATTGAGCAGTTCTTC
TRBD2	15	TRBV5-5	TRBJ2-2	NA	CASSLAGKNTGELFF	TGTGCCAGCAGCTTAGCGGGGAAGAACACCGGGGAGCTGTTTTTT
NA	13	TRBV12-5	TRBJ1-6	few	CASSRVLGSPLHF	TGTGCGAGCTCCAGGGTCCTAGGATCACCCCTCCACTTT
NA	13	TRBV9	TRBJ2-1	NA	CASSVSGFNEQFF	TGTGCCAGCAGCGTATCTGGGTTCAATGAGCAGTTCTTC
NA	13	TRBV29-1	TRBJ2-7	many	CSASTGPPGEQYF	TGCAGCGCCTCCACAGGCCCTCCGGGGGAGCAGTACTTC
NA	13	TRBV29-1	TRBJ2-3	NA	CSTGRPSTDTQYF	TGCAGCACGGGGAGACCTAGCACAGATACGCAGTATTTT
TRBD1	15	TRBV5-1	TRBJ1-4	few	CASSLHRGDNEKLFF	TGCGCCAGCAGCCTACACAGGGGCGATAATGAAAAACTGTTTTTT
NA	12	TRBV20-1	TRBJ2-5	NA	CSARALEETQYF	TGCAGTGCTAGAGCCTTGGAAGAGACCCAGTACTTC
NA	13	TRBV11-2	TRBJ2-5	NA	CASRPGGLETQYF	TGTGCCAGCAGACCAGGGGGGTTAGAGACCCAGTACTTC
TRBD1	14	TRBV10-3	TRBJ2-1	NA	CAISRQGQYNEQFF	TGTGCCATCAGCAGACAGGGTCAGTACAATGAGCAGTTCTTC
NA	13	TRBV12-5	TRBJ2-3	once	CASGTQGPDTQYF	TGTGCTAGTGGTACCCAAGGACCAGATACGCAGTATTTT
TRBD1	13	TRBV20-1	TRBJ2-7	NA	CSARGQLPYEQYF	TGCAGTGCGAGGGGACAGCTACCCTACGAGCAGTACTTC
TRBD1	14	TRBV20-1	TRBJ1-4	NA	CSAFDRGRGEKLFF	TGCAGTGCGTTCGACAGGGGCCGCGGGGAAAAACTGTTTTTT
NA	15	TRBV20-1	TRBJ2-1	NA	CSARETRPLYNEQFF	TGCAGTGCTAGAGAAACAAGACCCTTATACAATGAGCAGTTCTTC
TRBD2	16	TRBV7-9	TRBJ2-5	few	CASSAPPGGVQETQYF	TGTGCCAGCAGCGCTCCCCCGGGGGGGGTACAAGAGACCCAGTACTTC
NA	16	TRBV11-2	TRBJ1-1	few	CASSSPNRALGGKAFF	TGTGCCAGCAGCTCACCGAACAGGGCGTTGGGGGGCAAAGCTTTCTTT
TRBD1	17	TRBV7-8	TRBJ2-6	few	CASSLRQGRWGANVLTF	TGTGCCAGCAGCTTGAGACAGGGGAGGTGGGGGGCCAACGTCCTGACTTTC
NA	15	TRBV20-1	TRBJ2-5	NA	CSASSLGLLQETQYF	TGCAGTGCTAGTTCTTTGGGTCTGCTCCAAGAGACCCAGTACTTC
NA	15	TRBV6-6	TRBJ1-4	NA	CASRPVMRDNEKLFF	TGTGCCAGCAGACCGGTGATGAGGGATAATGAAAAACTGTTTTTT
NA	13	TRBV29-1	TRBJ1-2	NA	CSVGNQDNYGYTF	TGCAGCGTTGGGAACCAGGATAACTATGGCTACACCTTC
NA	11	TRBV29-1	TRBJ1-2	few	CSVEAQDGYTF	TGCAGCGTTGAAGCCCAGGATGGCTACACCTTC
TRBD1	15	TRBV6-5	TRBJ2-7	NA	CASRSTQGISYEQYF	TGTGCCAGCAGATCGACACAGGGGATCTCCTACGAGCAGTACTTC
NA	15	TRBV29-1	TRBJ2-3	once	CSMDGTLPATDTQYF	TGCAGCATGGACGGGACACTTCCAGCCACAGATACGCAGTATTTT
NA	12	TRBV5-1	TRBJ1-2	NA	CASSSPSYGYTF	TGCGCCAGCAGCTCTCCCAGCTATGGCTACACCTTC
NA	15	TRBV28	TRBJ2-1	NA	CASSLEGVGFGEQFF	TGTGCCAGCAGTTTAGAGGGGGTCGGATTTGGTGAGCAGTTCTTC
TRBD2	13	TRBV5-6	TRBJ2-1	few	CASSLRASGATFF	TGTGCCAGCAGCTTGAGAGCTAGCGGGGCAACGTTCTTC
NA	14	TRBV5-1	TRBJ2-5	NA	CASRPERADETQYF	TGCGCCAGCAGGCCCGAGCGGGCAGATGAGACCCAGTACTTC
TRBD2	16	TRBV20-1	TRBJ2-3	NA	CSAERGLAEYTDTQYF	TGCAGTGCTGAAAGGGGACTAGCGGAATACACAGATACGCAGTATTTT
TRBD1	14	TRBV4-1	TRBJ1-2	NA	CASSQPGTEKGYTF	TGCGCCAGCAGCCAACCCGGGACAGAGAAGGGCTACACCTTC
NA	15	TRBV6-1	TRBJ2-4	few	CASKRGSLAKNIQYF	TGTGCCAGCAAGAGGGGAAGTTTAGCCAAAAACATTCAGTACTTC
TRBD1	12	TRBV29-1	TRBJ1-2	NA	CSGDSPGGGYTF	TGCAGCGGTGACTCGCCAGGGGGGGGCTACACCTTC
TRBD1	13	TRBV11-2	TRBJ1-2	NA	CASSLGDRVGYTF	TGTGCCAGCAGCTTAGGAGACAGGGTTGGCTACACCTTC
TRBD2	18	TRBV2	TRBJ2-3	NA	CASSEALSELAVLNTQYF	TGTGCCAGCAGTGAAGCGCTTAGTGAACTAGCGGTACTAAACACGCAGTATTTT
TRBD2	14	TRBV7-2	TRBJ2-5	once	CASSPGTSPKTQYF	TGTGCCAGCAGCCCAGGGACTAGCCCAAAGACCCAGTACTTC
TRBD2	15	TRBV6-6	TRBJ2-7	NA	CASSPPTSGYYEQYF	TGTGCCAGCAGTCCACCGACTAGCGGATACTACGAGCAGTACTTC
TRBD1	13	TRBV6-1	TRBJ2-1	few	CASSYQGADEQFF	TGTGCCAGCTCATACCAGGGGGCTGATGAGCAGTTCTTC
TRBD1	15	TRBV29-1	TRBJ2-1	NA	CSVERDRGQGNEQFF	TGCAGCGTTGAGAGAGACAGGGGACAAGGCAATGAGCAGTTCTTC
TRBD1	13	TRBV20-1	TRBJ1-4	few	CSPDRGTNEKRFF	TGCAGTCCCGACAGGGGAACAAATGAAAAACGGTTTTTT
NA	15	TRBV4-2	TRBJ1-2	NA	CASSQDLAGRYGYTF	TGTGCCAGCAGCCAAGATCTGGCAGGGAGGTATGGCTACACCTTC
NA	11	TRBV3-1	TRBJ2-5	many	CASSHEETQYF	TGTGCCAGCAGCCACGAAGAGACCCAGTACTTC
NA	15	TRBV11-2	TRBJ2-7	NA	CASSLLQAYGYEQYF	TGTGCCAGCAGCTTATTACAGGCTTACGGCTACGAGCAGTACTTC
TRBD1	12	TRBV29-1	TRBJ1-2	few	CSVDSPGGGYTF	TGCAGCGTTGACTCGCCAGGGGGGGGCTACACCTTC
TRBD1	15	TRBV24-1	TRBJ1-2	NA	CATSAPDRGDYGYTF	TGTGCCACCAGTGCCCCGGACAGGGGGGACTATGGCTACACCTTC
NA	11	TRBV6-2/TRBV6-3	TRBJ2-7	few	CASSRHYEQYF	TGTGCCAGCAGTCGCCACTACGAGCAGTACTTC
TRBD1	14	TRBV12-5	TRBJ2-1	few	CASEGTGDYNEQFF	TGTGCTAGTGAAGGGACAGGGGACTACAATGAGCAGTTCTTC
NA	14	TRBV12-3/TRBV12-4	TRBJ2-3	few	CASSLVDSTDTQYF	TGTGCCAGCAGTTTAGTGGACAGCACAGATACGCAGTATTTT
NA	15	TRBV5-6	TRBJ2-4	NA	CASSFRRGVTNIQYF	TGTGCCAGCAGCTTTCGGAGAGGGGTCACAAACATTCAGTACTTC
NA	16	TRBV5-1	TRBJ2-3	NA	CASSPPLLRSTDTQYF	TGTGCCAGCAGCCCACCGCTACTTCGTAGCACAGATACGCAGTATTTT
TRBD2	16	TRBV5-1	TRBJ2-3	NA	CASSLGLAAGTDTQYF	TGCGCCAGCAGCCTCGGACTAGCGGCGGGCACAGATACGCAGTATTTT